A selection of T cell receptor beta chains follows, all from one sample in a study of blood T cell repertoires in COVID-19. Libraries were prepared by immunoSEQ multiplex PCR; TCRdb keeps only in-frame clonotypes and omits some of them. The data hold 30,000 or so clones, with roughly 88% observed a single time. Sequenced: peripheral blood. Receptors were obtained from a man aged 65 to 79 with active or convalescent COVID-19. CDR3s include the opening cysteine and the closing phenylalanine or tryptophan. D genes are given only for firm matches. Size is omitted from some rows. Given values are once, few, many or a class for expanded clones.

length,size,V,J,D,DNA,CDR3
15,.,TRBV6-5,TRBJ2-3,.,TGTGCCAGCAGTTACTCTGGCGGGAGCACAGATACGCAGTATTTT,CASSYSGGSTDTQYF
17,.,TRBV19,TRBJ1-4,.,TGTGCCAGTAGTATAATCCGGTCACCAACAACTAATGAAAAACTGTTTTTT,CASSIIRSPTTNEKLFF
17,.,TRBV28,TRBJ1-1,TRBD1,TGTGCCAGCAGTTCCCCGGGGACAGGATCCATGAACACTGAAGCTTTCTTT,CASSSPGTGSMNTEAFF
15,.,TRBV19,TRBJ2-1,.,TGTGCCAGTAGCCCAAGCCGGGTCCAAGGGGATGAGCAGTTCTTC,CASSPSRVQGDEQFF
15,.,TRBV9,TRBJ1-2,TRBD1,TGTGCCAGCAGCGTAGGACAGGGAAGGACCGATGGCTACACCTTC,CASSVGQGRTDGYTF
15,.,TRBV7-2,TRBJ2-3,TRBD2,TGTGCCAGCAGCCCTAGGACTAGGACACTGGATACGCAGTATTTT,CASSPRTRTLDTQYF
15,.,TRBV7-9,TRBJ1-3,.,TGTGCCAGCAGCTTTTGGGCCAGCTCTGGAAACACCATATATTTT,CASSFWASSGNTIYF
15,once,TRBV2,TRBJ1-4,TRBD1,TGTGCCAGCAGTGAACGGACAGGGCCTAATGAAAAACTGTTTTTT,CASSERTGPNEKLFF
15,.,TRBV7-2,TRBJ2-2,.,TGTGCCAGCAGCCCTTACAGGCCTGACACCGGGGAGCTGTTTTTT,CASSPYRPDTGELFF
14,few,TRBV19,TRBJ2-7,.,TGTGCCAGTAGTATCTCGTCCGTCTCCTACGAGCAGTACTTC,CASSISSVSYEQYF
15,once,TRBV5-1,TRBJ2-5,.,TGCGCCAGCAGCTTGGCCATTATCGCGGAGGAGACCCAGTACTTC,CASSLAIIAEETQYF
15,.,TRBV27,TRBJ1-1,TRBD1,TGTGCCAGCAGTTTATTGCTGGGACAGGGGACTGAAGCTTTCTTT,CASSLLLGQGTEAFF
14,.,TRBV5-1,TRBJ1-3,.,TGCGCCAGCAGCCCACAGGGCTCTGGAAACACCATATATTTT,CASSPQGSGNTIYF
15,.,TRBV19,TRBJ1-2,.,TGTGCCAGTAGTATAGGATGGGCAGGGAACTATGGCTACACCTTC,CASSIGWAGNYGYTF
14,.,TRBV28,TRBJ1-2,TRBD1,TGTGCCAGCAGCACGGTGAGGGGGCGGTATGGCTACACCTTC,CASSTVRGRYGYTF
14,.,TRBV10-1,TRBJ1-1,.,TGCGCCAGCAGTGAGTCCGAGGCAGGGAGGGGAGCTTTCTTT,CASSESEAGRGAFF
16,once,TRBV9,TRBJ2-2,TRBD1,TGTGCCAGCAGCGTAGCGCCGACAGGGGACACCGGGGAGCTGTTTTTT,CASSVAPTGDTGELFF
12,.,TRBV29-1,TRBJ1-1,.,TGCAGCGCCGGGGGTCCTGGGGCTGAAGCTTTCTTT,CSAGGPGAEAFF
13,.,TRBV2,TRBJ2-7,.,TGTGCCAGCAGTGTGGGAGGAATCTACGAGCAGTACTTC,CASSVGGIYEQYF
17,.,TRBV29-1,TRBJ1-4,.,TGCAGCGTTGATAAGTGGGGGGAGGCCGGAAATAATGAAAAACTGTTTTTT,CSVDKWGEAGNNEKLFF
14,.,TRBV19,TRBJ1-4,.,TGTGCCAGTAGTATTCAGGCAACTAATGAAAAACTGTTTTTT,CASSIQATNEKLFF
16,.,TRBV9,TRBJ2-7,.,TGTGCCAGCAGCGTAGGACTCGGGGACACCACCTACGAGCAGTACTTC,CASSVGLGDTTYEQYF
11,.,TRBV6-5,TRBJ1-2,.,TGTGCCAGCAGAACGACAGTGGGCTACACCTTC,CASRTTVGYTF
14,.,TRBV2,TRBJ1-1,.,TGTGCCAGCAGTGTAACCCCAGGGGAGACTGAAGCTTTCTTT,CASSVTPGETEAFF
15,.,TRBV7-2,TRBJ2-1,.,TGTGCCAGCAGCTTAAGCAGGGGCCTCTACAATGAGCAGTTCTTC,CASSLSRGLYNEQFF
15,.,TRBV7-3,TRBJ2-1,.,TGTGCCAGCAGCTTAACGACAACAAACTACAATGAGCAGTTCTTC,CASSLTTTNYNEQFF
13,.,TRBV15,TRBJ1-1,.,TGTGCCACCAGCAGAGGAAGGGGAAATGAAGCTTTCTTT,CATSRGRGNEAFF
12,.,TRBV6-1,TRBJ2-1,TRBD2,TGTGCCAGCAGTGTAGCGGGAGGGGTGCAGTTCTTC,CASSVAGGVQFF
16,once,TRBV18,TRBJ2-3,TRBD1,TGTGCCAGCTCACCACGAGGGACAGCAAGCACAGATACGCAGTATTTT,CASSPRGTASTDTQYF
16,.,TRBV6-5,TRBJ2-1,TRBD2,TGTGCCAGCAGTTACTCTTTAGCGGGGGCTTACAATGAGCAGTTCTTC,CASSYSLAGAYNEQFF
16,.,TRBV18,TRBJ1-1,TRBD1,TGTGCCAGCTCACCGGCCACAGGGGGCCCAGGCACTGAAGCTTTCTTT,CASSPATGGPGTEAFF
13,.,TRBV4-3,TRBJ2-3,TRBD1,TGCGCCAGCAGCCGAAGGACAGGAAATACGCAGTATTTT,CASSRRTGNTQYF
17,.,TRBV28,TRBJ1-3,.,TGTGCCAGCAGTCCCCCAGCAGGCAGTCTCTCTGGAAACACCATATATTTT,CASSPPAGSLSGNTIYF
14,.,TRBV18,TRBJ1-1,TRBD1,TGTGCCAGCTCACCCACAGGGGGCGACACTGAAGCTTTCTTT,CASSPTGGDTEAFF
11,.,TRBV29-1,TRBJ1-2,.,TGCAGCGTTGGGCGGGGGCAAGGCTACACCTTC,CSVGRGQGYTF
20,.,TRBV6-2/TRBV6-3,TRBJ1-6,TRBD1,TGTGCCAGCAGTTACTCGATCCAGGGGGGTACGAGCTCCTATAATTCACCCCTCCACTTT,CASSYSIQGGTSSYNSPLHF
14,.,TRBV19,TRBJ1-4,.,TGTGCCAGTAGTATGCGGGACGGATATGAAAAACTGTTTTTT,CASSMRDGYEKLFF
14,.,TRBV20-1,TRBJ1-1,TRBD1,TGCAGTGCTAGTATGGGACAGGGGAACACTGAAGCTTTCTTT,CSASMGQGNTEAFF
12,.,TRBV6-5,TRBJ2-3,.,TGTGCCAGCACCCTCTCGACAGATACGCAGTATTTT,CASTLSTDTQYF
14,once,TRBV5-6,TRBJ1-1,.,TGTGCCAGCAGCTTTCGGGGGTTGTACACTGAAGCTTTCTTT,CASSFRGLYTEAFF
12,.,TRBV5-1,TRBJ1-2,.,TGCGCCAGCAGCTTGAAGGAGAATGGCTACACCTTC,CASSLKENGYTF